These 14 T cell receptor beta chains originate from one sample sequenced in a study of CXCR3-negative and CXCR3-positive naive CD8 T cells. The method, 5' RACE with UMI labels, was used to prepare the TRB cDNA libraries. TCRdb reprocessed the 5' RACE reads and stores each CDR3 protein as one record, lacking DNA. In total, the table holds fewer than 50,000 distinct CDR3 sequences. Sequenced sample: naive CXCR3- CD8+ T cells from blood. Noted subset: CD45RO-CCR7+CD27+CD95- naive CD8+ T cells lacking CXCR3 (TNR3-). All receptors derive from a human donor in good health. Some clones in this sample may be carry-over from other donors' samples.

The chain couples TRBV27 to TRBJ2-7; TCRdb picks TRBD2, but there is no DNA to check that call. Germline V lookup: CDR1 MNHEY, CDR2 SMNVEV (reference sequence). The CDR3 loop spans 14 amino acids. CDR3: CASSFSGTTYEQYF.

The chain links TRBV6-5 to TRBJ2-1. Germline V lookup: CDR1 MNHEY, CDR2 SVGAGI. The CDR3 has 16 amino acids. Here the CDR3 reads CASSYLMGSSYNEQFF.

This clonotype is medium-sized by frequency. The chain links TRBV7-9 to TRBJ2-3; the D call of TRBD1 rests on TCRdb alone, since no DNA is present to check it. The CDR3 covers 17 residues. CDR1 and CDR2 (germline): SEHNR, FQNEAQ (reference sequence). The CDR3 loop reads CASSPRLSDSGTDTQYF.

The chain carries TRBV7-3 and TRBJ2-1; without DNA, the TCRdb call of TRBD1 cannot be checked. Germline V gives CDR1 SGHTA, CDR2 FQGTGA. The CDR3 has 13 amino acids. This chain's CDR3 is CASSSTGVDEQFF.

V and J are TRBV10-1 and TRBJ1-5; TCRdb's D call of TRBD1 is untestable without DNA. The germline CDR1 and CDR2 sequences are WNHNN and SYGVQD (reference sequence). This CDR3 has 13 amino acids. The CDR3 is CASSPTGAQPQHF.

CDR3 protein: CASSSTSSNTDTQYF. The genes are TRBV7-9 and TRBJ2-3; the TCRdb D gene call, TRBD2, has no DNA to confirm it. The CDR3 is 15 amino acids. The germline gives CDR1 SEHNR, CDR2 FQNEAQ (reference sequence).

The chain employs TRBV4-2 and TRBJ2-7; the D call of TRBD1 rests on TCRdb alone, since no DNA is present to check it. The CDR3 has 14 amino acids. Per germline, CDR1 LGHNA and CDR2 YNFKEQ. The chain's CDR3 is CASSQVGGHYEQYF.

This chain links TRBV2 with TRBJ1-5; TCRdb proposes TRBD1, but this gene call is untestable without DNA. The CDR3 consists of 14 residues. Germline lookup yields CDR1 SNHLY and CDR2 FYNNEI. CDR3 loop: CASSPTGGRQPQHF.

The J gene is TRBJ2-3, the V gene TRBV12-3 or TRBV12-4. The CDR3 is 13 amino acids. The chain's CDR3 is CASSRDSTDTQYF.

The V call is TRBV29-1, the J call TRBJ2-3. Germline V lookup: CDR1 SQVTM, CDR2 ANQGSEA. The CDR3 has 14 amino acids. CDR3 sequence: CSVERGERTDTQYF.

This clonotype ranks as medium-sized in terms of frequency. This rearrangement joins TRBV4-3 to TRBJ1-1. Germline loops: CDR1 LGHNA, CDR2 YSLEER. The CDR3 runs 15 residues. CDR3 sequence: CASSQDRYLNTEAFF.

The chain has TRBV5-6 and TRBJ2-7; with no DNA, the TCRdb D assignment of TRBD1 cannot be verified. Germline CDR1 is SGHDT and CDR2 is YYEEEE. CDR3 length equals 13 residues. The CDR3 sequence: CASSEDNSYEQYF.

The chain couples TRBV29-1 to TRBJ1-2; TCRdb picks TRBD1, but there is no DNA to check that call. The germline V gene has CDR1 SQVTM and CDR2 ANQGSEA. The CDR3 totals 11 residues. CDR3 protein: CSVYRDGGYTF.

The chain couples TRBV7-9 to TRBJ2-7; TCRdb returns TRBD1, unconfirmable since there is no DNA. The V gene's germline CDR1 is SEHNR and CDR2 FQNEAQ (reference sequence). This CDR3 spans 14 amino acids. CDR3 region: CASSPTGIDYEQYF.